One and the same sample provided the 10 T cell receptor beta chains below, sequenced in a study of blood T cell repertoires in COVID-19. Here immunoSEQ multiplex PCR was the method, and the copy in TCRdb shows in-frame clones only, minus some. The data contain about 49,000 clones, around 87% of them seen just once; the ten biggest clones take up less than 2.5%. Input material: peripheral blood. All receptors come from a woman of 80 years or more with COVID-19, enrolled during active disease.

This clone was recorded once. The chain recombines TRBV7-9 with TRBJ2-1; weak D call: TRBD2 (5 bases). The CDR3 is 16 residues long. V lost 2 bases, J lost 4 bases, and 15 bases lay in between. Germline V lookup: CDR1 SEHNR, CDR2 FQNEAQ (reference sequence). For the CDR3, the DNA is TGTGCCAGCAGCTTACTTAGCGTGACAAAATACAATGAGCAGTTCTTC. Amino acids: CASSLLSVTKYNEQFF.

This chain uses TRBV30 with TRBJ2-6; D gene ambiguous. From germline, CDR1 is GTSNPN and CDR2 SVGIG (reference sequence). This CDR3 contains 12 residues. Trimming stripped 5 bases from V and 5 bases from J, with 7 bases between. In DNA, the CDR3 is TGTGCCTGGGCTCCCTGGGCCAACGTCCTGACTTTC. Translation gives CAWAPWANVLTF.

The rearrangement joins TRBV18 to TRBJ1-2; maybe TRBD1 (6 bases). The CDR3 loop spans 14 amino acids. Deletions cut 6 bases from V and 2 bases from J, with 13 bases between. Germline V gene data show CDR1 as KGHSH and CDR2 as LQKENI. CDR3 residues: CASSLYRDNYGYTF. In DNA form, the CDR3 reads TGTGCCAGCTCCCTATACAGGGACAACTATGGCTACACCTTC.

The chain employs TRBV28 and TRBJ1-4; a possible D gene is TRBD1 (5 bases). Per the germline V gene, CDR1 is MDHEN and CDR2 is SYDVKM. Trimming removed 7 bases from V and 7 bases from J, with 19 bases in between. The CDR3 has 15 residues. CDR3: CASTTPVGVPEKLFF. The CDR3 DNA sequence: TGTGCCAGCACCACCCCCGTAGGGGTCCCTGAAAAACTGTTTTTT.

The V call is TRBV19, the J call TRBJ1-5, with D possibly matching TRBD1 (6 bases). This CDR3 is 13 amino acids long. Germline loops: CDR1 LNHDA, CDR2 SQIVND (reference sequence). Deletions cut 4 bases from V and 6 bases from J, with 10 bases between. CDR3 amino acids: CASSTTGIQPQHF. The DNA for the CDR3 is TGTGCCAGTAGTACCACAGGGATTCAGCCCCAGCATTTT.

The V and J genes are TRBV9 and TRBJ2-3; no clear D. CDR3 length: 16 residues. The germline V and J ends were trimmed by 4 bases and 0 bases, with 15 bases remaining between them. In germline, CDR1 is SGDLS, CDR2 YYNGEE. CDR3 bases: TGTGCCAGCAGCTCAGCTAGACGCCTTAGCACAGATACGCAGTATTTT. Protein sequence: CASSSARRLSTDTQYF. The full variable domain, with the rest looked up from reference TRBV9 and TRBJ2-3, is DSGVTQTPKHLITATGQRVTLRCSPRSGDLSVYWYQQSLDQGLQFLIQYYNGEERAKGNILERFSAQQFPDLHSELNLSSLELGDSALYFCASSSARRLSTDTQYFGPGTRLTVL.

The chain uses TRBV5-1 and TRBJ1-2, with D perhaps TRBD1 (6 bases). Per the germline V gene, CDR1 is SGHRS and CDR2 is YFSETQ. The V gene lost 0 bases and the J gene lost 5 bases, with 8 bases spanning the gap. The length of the CDR3 is 13 residues. The CDR3 DNA sequence: TGCGCCAGCAGCTTGGGCAGGGGTTATGGCTACACCTTC. Protein sequence: CASSLGRGYGYTF.

J is TRBJ1-2 and V is TRBV25-1; 8 bases are shared with TRBD1. This CDR3 comprises 15 residues. Germline trimming cut 4 bases from V and 4 bases from J; bases unmatched to any gene: 8. In germline, CDR1 is MGHDK, CDR2 SYGVNS. The CDR3 DNA reads TGTGCCAGCAGTGGACAGGGGAAGGTCAGCTATGGCTACACCTTC. It codes for CASSGQGKVSYGYTF.

V and J are TRBV7-9 and TRBJ1-1; 7 bases line up with TRBD1. The CDR3 covers 14 residues. Trimming at V came to 7 bases and at J to 4 bases, leaving 9 bases not matched to a gene. Germline V CDR1 and CDR2: SEHNR, FQNEAQ (reference sequence). CDR3 in amino acids: CASTLTGFSTEAFF. As DNA, the CDR3 is TGTGCCAGCACCCTGACAGGGTTTAGCACTGAAGCTTTCTTT.

The chain couples TRBV19 to TRBJ2-3; D may be TRBD1 (6 bases). CDR1 and CDR2 (germline): LNHDA, SQIVND (reference sequence). CDR3 length: 14 amino acids. Trimming cost V 5 bases and J 6 bases, with 15 bases left between them. CDR3 residues: CASSGDNEADTQYF. In DNA, the CDR3 is TGTGCCAGTAGTGGGGACAATGAGGCGGATACGCAGTATTTT.